The present TCR beta chain was sequenced within a study of beta chain features in type 1 diabetes (dated by TCRdb to between 2018 and 2020). Regarding the complete study: Mean age, gender distribution, total cell number and subset yield were not different between patients and healthy donors. Regulatory and stem cell-like memory subsets were obtained from only 8 patients and roughly 8 healthy donors, while naive and central memory subsets were obtained from all 28 donors. A total of about 100 million sorted cells were examined across all samples, and RNA yield correlated strongly with the number of cells per subset. The study compared TCRB repertoires of sorted circulating CD4+ T cell subsets between recently diagnosed type 1 diabetes patients and matched healthy donors. Paper-wide results and their limitations: At VDJ recombination sites, type 1 diabetes patients had fewer insertions and more deleted nucleotides, which implies abnormalities in thymic rearrangement. Only small numbers of individuals were included in the HLA sub-analyses, which left unresolved whether HLA type had any influence on TCRB rearrangement. Type 1 diabetes patients showed a moderate but significant shortening of TCRB CDR3 length in all four CD4+ subsets. Naive, central memory and regulatory TCRB repertoires appeared to be more alike among patients than among healthy donors. Because cDNA was sequenced instead of genomic DNA, activated cells with high expression could be over-represented, although the groups did not differ in activation or CD3 levels. Shorter templates might have been favored by PCR, but patient and control samples were amplified and corrected together, so both groups would have been affected equally by any skew.

Trimming takes 4 bases from V and 9 bases from J, and the germline ends sit 20 bases apart. CDR1 and CDR2 are read off the germline V gene as SGHRS and YFSETQ. From the cysteine through the phenylalanine, the CDR3 covers 15 amino acids. Only the CDR3 DNA is retained, 45 bases long and in frame from the first base. All of the isolated RNA was reverse transcribed with the High Capacity cDNA Reverse Transcription Kit, so expressed TCRB transcripts were sequenced. Deep immunoSEQ sequencing was applied to naive, central memory and regulatory T cell samples, giving an average of around 4 million total reads per sample. Sorted cells were lysed in RLT buffer and RNA was extracted with DNase-treated RNeasy Micro or Mini kits, depending on cell number. To prevent cross-contamination, every cell subset was processed on its own, while patient and healthy donor samples were processed together. Using the immunoSEQ multiplex PCR, TCRB sequences were amplified from cDNA into 87-bp fragments spanning the CDR3 region. Sequencing of the amplicons was done on the Illumina HiSeq platform. The published analysis was carried out like this. PCR bias was corrected computationally using synthetic template baselines, and reads within Hamming distance 2 were collapsed, with unmergeable singletons discarded. Reads were aligned to IMGT to assign V, D and J genes, CDR3 length, and insertions or deletions at six rearrangement sites. Within each subset, clonotype counts were normalized to the number of sorted cells before true diversity and Gini coefficients were calculated with the tcR R package. The overlap coefficient, calculated on TCRB nucleotide sequences, was used to quantify repertoire sharing. TCRdb mirrors the immuneACCESS table, restricted to in-frame sequences. Some clones are absent from its copies; in checked studies, under half trace to an unresolved V gene, and the reason for the others is unknown. That table supplies the V and J calls and clone size; D and trimming were determined from the DNA. The sample data list about 340,000 clones, and less than 10% of these were observed just once. The leading ten clones occupy approximately 0.47% of the sample.

To note about this clone: Its specific antigen is unknown. One base away there is no much larger clone; base qualities are not given.

A single peripheral blood draw of about 120 mL on average was collected from each donor into heparinised tubes. Using a panel that included CD45RO, CCR7, CD25, CD127, CD95 and CD27, naive, central memory, regulatory and stem cell-like memory CD4+ T cells were sorted on a BD FACSAria II. A purity above 95% was achieved for all sorted populations. PBMCs were isolated immediately by Lymphoprep density gradient centrifugation and stained directly without culture. So that batch effects would be minimized, each experiment stained and sorted samples in pairs, pairing one healthy donor with one patient. This clonotype was obtained from a woman under 30 in good health. This receptor chain uses TRBV5-1 and TRBJ2-1; the D segment could be TRBD1, given 6 matching bases. Material: central memory CD4+ T cells from blood. The base sequence is TGCGCCAGCAGCCAGGGGCCCGACCTTCGATTTGAGCAGTTCTTC. It translates to CASSQGPDLRFEQFF.